The text below deals with one T cell receptor beta chain. Its cognate antigen is unknown. Extracted RNA was reverse transcribed into cDNA, the sequencing template. Profiling relied on immunoSEQ multiplex PCR, and the TCRdb table lists in-frame clones only, not all of them. The table lists hundreds of thousands of clones, roughly 66% of them singletons, with roughly 1.2% in the top ten. The record originates from a study of CD8+ T cells in alopecia areata. Study details: Treated patients swallowed 5 to 10 mg of oral tofacitinib twice daily. Study-wide points: Among the top 100, expanded CD8+ clones, as well as scalp clonality, were significantly decreased by tofacitinib. Scalp sample sequencing also detects resident alphabeta T cells of normal skin.

Treatment in this sample: oral pan-JAK inhibitor, 5-10 mg twice daily. The CDR3 is 15 amino acids. Germline CDR1 and CDR2: MGHDK and SYGVNS. The junction had 14 bases not matched to a gene; V was cut back by 6 bases and J by 8 bases. The clonotype originates from a human donor with alopecia areata. The input for sequencing was CD4+ T cells sorted from blood, taken at roughly week 45, from a patient treated with tofacitinib. The chain couples TRBV25-1 to TRBJ1-2; 8 bases fit TRBD1. CDR3 coding DNA: TGTGCCAGCAGCCCAAACCTTCAGGGGGCAAAGGGCTACACCTTC. It translates to CASSPNLQGAKGYTF.